The entry below describes one T cell receptor (beta chain). Its matching antigen is unknown. The data are from a study of memory CD4+ T cells and cytomegalovirus serostatus. Across the study: Healthy Belgian adult donors included nine or ten CMV-positive and 24 CMV-negative people. Study-level findings and limits: The CMV-associated TCR signature appears largely within the CD4+ memory repertoire. Of under 200 reported CMV TCRbeta sequences, about 70 were found in memory CD4+ repertoires.

Authors' analysis steps: After removing out-of-frame reads, 2 million to 2.5 million distinct TCRbeta sequences remained. Profiling relied on immunoSEQ multiplex PCR, and the TCRdb table lists in-frame clones only, not all of them. That table is the source of V, J and clone size, and D and trimming were worked out from the DNA. The sample has some 57,000 clones, less than 80% seen once. Single viable CD3+CD4+CD8-CD45RO+ cells were sorted as the memory CD4+ T cells. This CDR3 spans 11 amino acids. Germline V gene lookup returns CDR1 MNHNS and CDR2 SASEGT. V was shortened by 7 bases and J by 5 bases, with 9 bases between the two germline ends.

This clonotype was obtained from an adult in good health and CMV-seronegative. The sample comprised memory CD4+ T cells from blood. The chain joins TRBV6-1 to TRBJ2-7, with D unclear. CDR3 amino acids: CASKAFNEQYF. CDR3 DNA sequence: TGTGCCAGCAAGGCATTTAACGAGCAGTACTTC.